Listed below are T cell receptor beta chains from one sample, sequenced in a study of human T cells and chemical hapten exposure. TCRdb re-called the RACE reads with MiXCR, one entry per CDR3 protein. The sample comprises roughly 130,000 distinct CDR3 sequences, about 8.2% of which are singletons, and around 2% rests with the top ten. Material: whole blood. All receptors derive from a male donor in good health. Some clones in this sample may be carry-over from other donors' samples. The CDR3 runs from the conserved cysteine through the conserved F or W. D genes are given only for firm matches. A clone size is listed for some rows: how often the clone was seen (once, few, many), or a class if it is expanded.

j_gene | d_gene | v_gene | abundance | CDR3aa | CDR3nt
TRBJ1-6 | . | TRBV11-2 | . | CVSSSLGQTDSPLHF | TGTGTCAGCAGCTCACTCGGCCAGACGGATTCACCCCTCCACTTT
TRBJ2-1 | . | TRBV27 | many | CASSFLGDTSYNEQFF | TGTGCCAGCAGTTTTCTCGGGGACACCTCCTACAATGAGCAGTTCTTC
TRBJ2-5 | . | TRBV3-1 | few | CASSQRRGAAGWETQYF | TGTGCCAGCAGCCAAAGACGGGGGGCGGCGGGTTGGGAGACCCAGTACTTC
TRBJ1-5 | TRBD1 | TRBV7-2 | many | CASSATGGEQPQHF | TGTGCCAGCAGCGCCACAGGGGGCGAGCAGCCCCAGCATTTT
TRBJ2-3 | . | TRBV28 | many | CASLKGSRFTSTDTQYF | TGTGCCAGCCTCAAGGGCAGCCGATTTACTAGCACAGATACGCAGTATTTT
TRBJ1-2 | TRBD1 | TRBV7-9 | . | CASSLMGQEKFGYTF | TGTGCCAGCAGCTTAATGGGACAGGAAAAATTTGGCTACACCTTC
TRBJ2-5 | . | TRBV7-2 | few | CASSLAFRGQETQYF | TGTGCCAGCAGCTTAGCTTTTCGGGGACAAGAGACCCAGTACTTC
TRBJ1-3 | . | TRBV12-3/TRBV12-4 | . | CASSLNTGATSGNTIYF | TGTGCCAGCAGTTTAAATACGGGTGCCACCTCTGGAAACACCATATATTTT
TRBJ1-1 | . | TRBV19 | few | CASSPPRAGRRNTEAFF | TGTGCCAGTAGCCCCCCGAGGGCGGGACGACGGAACACTGAAGCTTTCTTT
TRBJ2-5 | . | TRBV10-3 | few | CATAAWQSQETQYF | TGTGCCACCGCAGCGTGGCAGAGCCAAGAGACCCAGTACTTC
TRBJ2-7 | TRBD1 | TRBV7-6 | many | CASSFPPTGGPYEQYF | TGTGCCAGCAGCTTCCCGCCGACAGGGGGTCCCTACGAGCAGTACTTC
TRBJ1-2 | . | TRBV12-3/TRBV12-4 | many | CASSLSRPDYGYTF | TGTGCCAGCAGTTTAAGTAGGCCCGACTATGGCTACACCTTC
TRBJ2-3 | . | TRBV6-5 | few | CASSDPAGSPTSAITDTQYF | TGTGCCAGCAGTGATCCCGCGGGCTCTCCTACCTCTGCCATCACAGATACGCAGTATTTT
TRBJ2-7 | . | TRBV7-9 | few | CASSLAPGTAWSEQYF | TGTGCCAGCAGCTTAGCGCCGGGGACCGCTTGGTCCGAGCAGTACTTC
TRBJ1-2 | TRBD1 | TRBV29-1 | few | CSVGQGANYGYTF | TGCAGCGTTGGGCAGGGGGCGAACTATGGCTACACCTTC
TRBJ2-3 | . | TRBV11-2 | . | CVSSLRGASTDTQYF | TGTGTCAGCAGCTTGCGCGGTGCTAGCACAGATACGCAGTATTTT
TRBJ2-1 | TRBD1 | TRBV11-1 | . | CASSPQGEYNEQFF | TGTGCCAGCAGCCCCCAGGGGGAGTACAATGAGCAGTTCTTC
TRBJ2-5 | . | TRBV7-6 | few | CASSLEGEQETQYF | TGTGCCAGCAGCTTAGAAGGGGAGCAAGAGACCCAGTACTTC
TRBJ1-2 | TRBD1 | TRBV7-8 | many | CASSPGQGGYGYTF | TGTGCCAGCAGCCCAGGACAGGGGGGTTATGGCTACACCTTC
TRBJ1-1 | . | TRBV2 | many | CASSPAGTEAFF | TGTGCCAGCAGTCCGGCTGGCACTGAAGCTTTCTTT
TRBJ1-4 | . | TRBV20-1 | many | CSARDHSQAAEKLFF | TGCAGTGCTAGAGATCATTCGCAGGCTGCTGAAAAACTGTTTTTT
TRBJ2-7 | . | TRBV7-9 | many | CASSLVRGRANYEQYF | TGTGCCAGCAGCTTAGTTCGCGGCAGGGCGAATTACGAGCAGTACTTC
TRBJ2-7 | . | TRBV5-1 | few | CASSLRGDWEQYF | TGCGCCAGCAGCTTGAGGGGGGATTGGGAGCAGTACTTC
TRBJ2-3 | . | TRBV7-6 | few | CASSFHTDTQYF | TGTGCCAGCAGCTTCCACACAGATACGCAGTATTTT
TRBJ2-1 | . | TRBV27 | many | CASSFSNEQFF | TGTGCCAGCAGTTTTAGCAATGAGCAGTTCTTC
TRBJ1-5 | TRBD1 | TRBV6-2/TRBV6-3 | many | CASLNDRDSNQPQHF | TGTGCCAGCCTCAACGACAGGGATAGCAATCAGCCCCAGCATTTT
TRBJ2-7 | . | TRBV5-6 | . | CASRSQTGLSVEQYF | TGTGCCAGCAGAAGTCAGACAGGTCTCTCCGTCGAGCAGTACTTC
TRBJ1-5 | TRBD1 | TRBV25-1 | . | CASSDGQGVNQPQHF | TGTGCCAGCAGTGACGGCCAGGGGGTGAATCAGCCCCAGCATTTT
TRBJ2-1 | TRBD2 | TRBV7-9 | few | CASRAPSGHSSYNEQFF | TGTGCCAGCAGGGCTCCTAGCGGGCATAGCTCCTACAATGAGCAGTTCTTC
TRBJ1-1 | TRBD1 | TRBV29-1 | . | CSVETGVNTEAFF | TGCAGCGTCGAGACAGGGGTGAACACTGAAGCTTTCTTT
TRBJ2-1 | TRBD2 | TRBV2 | few | CASSPTTSGSNNEQFF | TGTGCCAGCAGTCCCACTACTAGCGGGAGTAACAATGAGCAGTTCTTC
TRBJ2-2 | TRBD1 | TRBV11-2 | . | CASSSSRDRDTGELFF | TGTGCCAGCAGCTCCTCCCGGGACAGGGACACCGGGGAGCTGTTTTTT
TRBJ2-1 | TRBD2 | TRBV11-3 | few | CASSPPGLAGVNEQFF | TGTGCCAGCAGCCCACCCGGACTAGCGGGAGTGAATGAGCAGTTCTTC
TRBJ2-3 | . | TRBV19 | . | CASSITGITDTQYF | TGTGCCAGTAGTATAACGGGAATCACAGATACGCAGTATTTT
TRBJ2-1 | TRBD2 | TRBV7-9 | . | CASSGLGGRIVNEQFF | TGTGCCAGCAGCGGCCTGGGCGGGAGGATCGTCAATGAGCAGTTCTTC
TRBJ1-2 | TRBD1 | TRBV20-1 | . | CSARERDSTNYGYTF | TGCAGTGCTAGAGAACGGGACAGTACTAACTATGGCTACACCTTC
TRBJ2-1 | . | TRBV24-1 | few | CATSDRRQDNEQFF | TGTGCCACCAGTGATCGCCGCCAAGACAATGAGCAGTTCTTC